This entry features one T cell receptor (beta chain) sequence. This entry is derived from a study of T cells in localized non-small cell lung cancer. Trimming shortened V by 2 bases and J by 2 bases, and 9 bases separated the two germline ends. This CDR3 has 14 amino acids. The germline CDR1 and CDR2 sequences are SSHAT and FNYEAQ (reference sequence). Only in-frame clones appear in the TCRdb table, and some are missing; sequencing was by immunoSEQ multiplex PCR. The sample includes approximately 31,000 clones, 85% to 90% of them seen just once. The receptor was isolated from a female donor over 55 with stage I lung adenocarcinoma. V gene TRBV7-7 combines with J gene TRBJ2-5; D gene unclear. The specimen was peripheral blood, collected before any cancer treatment. The CDR3 DNA reads as TGTGCCAGCAGCTTACTGTCAGCACAAGAGACCCAGTACTTC. Residues: CASSLLSAQETQYF.